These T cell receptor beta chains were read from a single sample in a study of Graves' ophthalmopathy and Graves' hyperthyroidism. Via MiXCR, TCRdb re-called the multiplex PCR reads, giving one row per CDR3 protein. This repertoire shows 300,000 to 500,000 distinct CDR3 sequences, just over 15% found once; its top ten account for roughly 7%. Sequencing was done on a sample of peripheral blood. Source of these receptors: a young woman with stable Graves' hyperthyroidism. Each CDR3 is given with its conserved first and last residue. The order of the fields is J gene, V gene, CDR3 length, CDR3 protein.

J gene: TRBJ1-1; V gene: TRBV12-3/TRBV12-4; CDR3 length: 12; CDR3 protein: CASSFAGSEAFF
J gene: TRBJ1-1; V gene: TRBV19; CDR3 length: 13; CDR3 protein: CASSIGQGTEAFF
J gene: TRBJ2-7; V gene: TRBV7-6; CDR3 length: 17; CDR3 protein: CASSLGALRDRVLEQYF
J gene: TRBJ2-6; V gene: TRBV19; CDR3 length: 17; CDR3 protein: CASSMIYRSSGANVLTF
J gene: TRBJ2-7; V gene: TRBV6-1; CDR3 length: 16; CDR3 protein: CASSETLRTGPYEQYF
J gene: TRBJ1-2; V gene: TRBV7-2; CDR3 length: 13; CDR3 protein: CASSPQGQGGNTF
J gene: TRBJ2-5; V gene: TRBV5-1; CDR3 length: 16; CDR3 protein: CASSSYRDRGRETQYF
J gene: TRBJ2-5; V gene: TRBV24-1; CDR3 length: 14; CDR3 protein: CATSDSGREETQYF
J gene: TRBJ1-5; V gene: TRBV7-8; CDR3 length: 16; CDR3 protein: CASSWVGGLGGQPQHF
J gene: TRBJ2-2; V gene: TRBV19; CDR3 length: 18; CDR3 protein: CASHHLQTGGPNTGELFF
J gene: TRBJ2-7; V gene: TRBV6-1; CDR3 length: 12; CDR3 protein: CASVLAGYEQYF
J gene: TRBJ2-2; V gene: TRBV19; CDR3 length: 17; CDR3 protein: CASSPQGLAQDTGELFF
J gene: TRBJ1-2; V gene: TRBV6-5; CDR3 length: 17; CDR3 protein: CASSYSFGTEDLEGYTF
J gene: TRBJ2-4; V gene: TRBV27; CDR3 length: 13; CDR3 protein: CASSFSGENIQYF
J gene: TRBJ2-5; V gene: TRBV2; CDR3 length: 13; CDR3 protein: CASSSIGQETQYF
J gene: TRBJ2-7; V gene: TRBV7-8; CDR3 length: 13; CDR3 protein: CASSLEGNYEQYF
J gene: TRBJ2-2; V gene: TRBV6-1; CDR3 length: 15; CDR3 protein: CASIPRGRDTGELFF
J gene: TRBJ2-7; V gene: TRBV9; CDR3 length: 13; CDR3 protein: CASSVTTAGEQYF
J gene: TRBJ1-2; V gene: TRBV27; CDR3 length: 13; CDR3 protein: CASSSLLGGGYTF
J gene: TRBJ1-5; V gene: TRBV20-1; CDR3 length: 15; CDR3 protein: CSAVEGRGGDQPQHF